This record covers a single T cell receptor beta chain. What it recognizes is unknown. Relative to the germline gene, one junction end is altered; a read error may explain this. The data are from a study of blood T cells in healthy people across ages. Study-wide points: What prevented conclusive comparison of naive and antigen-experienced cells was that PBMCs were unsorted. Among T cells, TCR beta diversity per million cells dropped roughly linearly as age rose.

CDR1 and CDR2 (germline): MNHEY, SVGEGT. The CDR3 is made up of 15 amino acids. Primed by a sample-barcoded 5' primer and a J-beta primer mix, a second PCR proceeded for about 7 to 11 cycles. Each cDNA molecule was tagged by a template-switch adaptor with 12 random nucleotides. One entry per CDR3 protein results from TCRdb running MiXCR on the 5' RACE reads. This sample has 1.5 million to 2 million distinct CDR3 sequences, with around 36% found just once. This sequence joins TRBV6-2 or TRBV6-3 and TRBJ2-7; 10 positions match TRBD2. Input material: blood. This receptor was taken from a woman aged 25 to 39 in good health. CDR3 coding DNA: TGTGCCGGCAGTTCCTCCGGGACTAGCGTCCGCGAGCAGTACTTC. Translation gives CAGSSSGTSVREQYF.